A selection of T cell receptor beta chains follows, all from one sample in a study of lymphopenia after photon versus proton radiotherapy. Assay: immunoSEQ multiplex PCR; the TCRdb copy retains only in-frame clones and omits some. The table has about 39,000 clones, roughly 90% seen once. Material: peripheral blood, obtained from a patient treated with photon-based radiotherapy. The receptors come from a man aged 55 to 69 with cholangiocarcinoma. Both conserved end residues are trimmed from each CDR3. Each record gives: D gene, J gene, CDR3 length, V gene, CDR3 protein. D genes are given only for firm matches.

TRBD2 | TRBJ2-1 | 13 | TRBV28 | ASSLGLAGGHEQF
TRBD1 | TRBJ1-2 | 13 | TRBV14 | ASSPPGQVLYGYT
NA | TRBJ2-1 | 12 | TRBV11-2 | ASSLGTNYNEQF
NA | TRBJ2-1 | 11 | TRBV6-5 | ASRKDGDNEQF
NA | TRBJ1-2 | 9 | TRBV29-1 | SVGGVDGYT
NA | TRBJ1-5 | 15 | TRBV15 | ATSSRGVEISNQPQH
TRBD1 | TRBJ2-7 | 14 | TRBV10-2 | ASSDGQGAGTYEQY
TRBD2 | TRBJ2-1 | 14 | TRBV5-4 | ASSLGIQRGDNEQF
NA | TRBJ1-1 | 18 | TRBV4-1 | ASSQDEGVVGEKMNTEAF
NA | TRBJ1-1 | 12 | TRBV19 | ASSMTAMNTEAF
NA | TRBJ2-3 | 12 | TRBV6-5 | ASSQGFSTDTQY
TRBD1 | TRBJ2-7 | 15 | TRBV9 | ASSPHVGGDFSYEQY
NA | TRBJ1-1 | 11 | TRBV9 | ASSFTVNTEAF
NA | TRBJ2-4 | 14 | TRBV10-3 | AITRKGELAKNIQY
NA | TRBJ2-7 | 14 | TRBV6-6 | ASSPPISSSSYEQY
NA | TRBJ1-3 | 15 | TRBV6-4 | ASSAQGHTDSGNTIY
TRBD2 | TRBJ2-7 | 15 | TRBV15 | ATSRDFRLAGAYEQY
NA | TRBJ2-1 | 12 | TRBV6-1 | ASGHWDSYNEQF
NA | TRBJ2-1 | 10 | TRBV19 | ASSMRDNEQF
TRBD1 | TRBJ1-1 | 10 | TRBV11-2 | ASSSTGIEAF
TRBD1 | TRBJ2-1 | 12 | TRBV10-3 | AISESGQYNEQF
TRBD1 | TRBJ1-1 | 12 | TRBV19 | ASSMTGPNTEAF
NA | TRBJ2-5 | 12 | TRBV5-1 | ASSLEGRPETQY
NA | TRBJ2-7 | 12 | TRBV9 | ASSGSAIGYEQY
NA | TRBJ1-1 | 12 | TRBV5-4 | ASSFAQMNTEAF
TRBD1 | TRBJ2-7 | 15 | TRBV13 | ASSQGQGKGSYYEQY
NA | TRBJ1-2 | 14 | TRBV11-2 | ASSLAGSGFFGGYT
TRBD2 | TRBJ2-5 | 14 | TRBV19 | ASSATSGGQRETQY
NA | TRBJ1-5 | 11 | TRBV19 | ASSGTGNQPQH
TRBD1 | TRBJ2-6 | 14 | TRBV19 | ASRPDRASGANVLT
NA | TRBJ2-1 | 11 | TRBV6-1 | ASSEEDHNEQF
NA | TRBJ1-4 | 12 | TRBV27 | ASSLAATNEKLF
TRBD1 | TRBJ2-2 | 14 | TRBV28 | ASSLTGQGLSGELF